This is a list of T cell receptor beta chains from one sample in a study of cytomegalovirus exposure and HLA in healthy donors. Clones were sequenced by immunoSEQ multiplex PCR, and TCRdb holds only the in-frame ones, with some missing. The sample has 150,000 to 160,000 clones, more than 75% seen once. Sequenced input: PBMCs. All receptors come from a young woman in good health and CMV-seronegative. The CDR3 runs from the conserved cysteine through the conserved F or W. The size entry is marked missing in some rows and otherwise reads once, few, many or a size class.

J gene: TRBJ2-2
clone size: NA
V gene: TRBV11-2
CDR3 protein: CASSLAGQKNTGELFF

J gene: TRBJ2-2
clone size: NA
V gene: TRBV28
CDR3 protein: CASSDPGLANTGELFF

J gene: TRBJ2-4
clone size: NA
V gene: TRBV7-2
CDR3 protein: CASSLSRQGAINIQYF

J gene: TRBJ1-5
clone size: NA
V gene: TRBV30
CDR3 protein: CAWSVGDSNQPQHF

J gene: TRBJ2-7
clone size: NA
V gene: TRBV7-2
CDR3 protein: CASTRGRSSYEQYF

J gene: TRBJ2-7
clone size: NA
V gene: TRBV27
CDR3 protein: CASWDFYEQYF

J gene: TRBJ1-4
clone size: NA
V gene: TRBV5-8
CDR3 protein: CASSALGPGDEKLFF

J gene: TRBJ1-3
clone size: NA
V gene: TRBV11-2
CDR3 protein: CASSLDRGWGNTIYF

J gene: TRBJ2-5
clone size: few
V gene: TRBV5-4
CDR3 protein: CASSPTGGIFGTQYF

J gene: TRBJ2-1
clone size: NA
V gene: TRBV28
CDR3 protein: CASSKGLAGWNEQFF

J gene: TRBJ2-1
clone size: few
V gene: TRBV5-1
CDR3 protein: CASSFPQLAEGVRRSYNEQFF

J gene: TRBJ2-5
clone size: NA
V gene: TRBV30
CDR3 protein: CAWGEGRETQYF

J gene: TRBJ2-7
clone size: few
V gene: TRBV10-3
CDR3 protein: CAISSWDRGDYEQYF

J gene: TRBJ2-3
clone size: NA
V gene: TRBV4-3
CDR3 protein: CASSLEGLASTDTQYF

J gene: TRBJ1-5
clone size: NA
V gene: TRBV13
CDR3 protein: CASSSQGTNQPQHF

J gene: TRBJ1-2
clone size: NA
V gene: TRBV28
CDR3 protein: CASSLGKRDSTNYGYTF

J gene: TRBJ2-2
clone size: once
V gene: TRBV7-2
CDR3 protein: CASSLEGLVSGELFF

J gene: TRBJ1-6
clone size: once
V gene: TRBV30
CDR3 protein: CAWSGDRGNSPLHF

J gene: TRBJ1-3
clone size: NA
V gene: TRBV28
CDR3 protein: CASTPGTGGNTIYF

J gene: TRBJ1-6
clone size: NA
V gene: TRBV28
CDR3 protein: CASSLGDSYNSPLHF

J gene: TRBJ2-7
clone size: NA
V gene: TRBV7-2
CDR3 protein: CASSTLAVYEQYF

J gene: TRBJ1-4
clone size: few
V gene: TRBV7-9
CDR3 protein: CASSLDRGIEKLFF

J gene: TRBJ1-2
clone size: NA
V gene: TRBV7-9
CDR3 protein: CASSLGSTRNYGYTF

J gene: TRBJ1-2
clone size: NA
V gene: TRBV5-1
CDR3 protein: CASSSVDYGYTF

J gene: TRBJ1-5
clone size: NA
V gene: TRBV6-1
CDR3 protein: CASSDGGRGDQPQHF

J gene: TRBJ1-2
clone size: NA
V gene: TRBV28
CDR3 protein: CASSLGEGYTF

J gene: TRBJ2-3
clone size: NA
V gene: TRBV6-6
CDR3 protein: CASRPTGITDTQYF

J gene: TRBJ2-3
clone size: NA
V gene: TRBV7-2
CDR3 protein: CASSLGPGTDTQYF

J gene: TRBJ2-1
clone size: NA
V gene: TRBV28
CDR3 protein: CASSSYPRVTSGPSSYNEQFF

J gene: TRBJ1-5
clone size: NA
V gene: TRBV30
CDR3 protein: CALTTGSNQPQHF

J gene: TRBJ2-2
clone size: NA
V gene: TRBV5-1
CDR3 protein: CASSSGLAGVTGELFF